Listed below are T cell receptor beta chains from one sample, sequenced in a study of blood T cells in healthy people across ages. TCRdb itself ran the 5' RACE reads through MiXCR, one entry per CDR3 protein. The sample contains 800,000 to 950,000 distinct CDR3 sequences, about 37% of which appear only once. Sequencing was done on a sample of blood. The receptors were sampled from a man aged 18 to 35 in good health. Each CDR3 is given with its conserved first and last residue.

V gene,J gene,CDR3 protein
TRBV3-1,TRBJ2-7,CTSSQLISYEQYF
TRBV6-2/TRBV6-3,TRBJ2-7,CASSFAGTGKGNEQYF
TRBV20-1,TRBJ2-6,CSAREASGANVLTF
TRBV3-1,TRBJ1-1,CASSLDRARDAFF
TRBV4-1,TRBJ1-4,CASSQGVDEKLFF
TRBV20-1,TRBJ1-2,CSARDPGEIGGYTF
TRBV12-3/TRBV12-4,TRBJ2-3,CANTPTGEGAPDTQYF
TRBV27,TRBJ2-3,CASSSTSGPTDTQYF
TRBV4-3,TRBJ2-3,CASSLGTSRGADTQYF
TRBV4-2,TRBJ1-2,CASSQDQLYGYTF
TRBV5-6,TRBJ2-3,CASSDGGVSTDTQYF
TRBV3-1,TRBJ1-1,CASSRKFRGVNTEAFF
TRBV12-3/TRBV12-4,TRBJ2-7,CASSWKGADEQYF
TRBV27,TRBJ2-6,CASSLPVSGANVLTF
TRBV12-3/TRBV12-4,TRBJ1-2,CASSFWELGGYTF
TRBV3-1,TRBJ2-3,CASRTVEQGGADTQYF
TRBV7-2,TRBJ2-3,CASSSRQLVISTDTQYF
TRBV12-3/TRBV12-4,TRBJ2-3,CASSFPDRDGTDTQYF
TRBV6-2/TRBV6-3,TRBJ2-1,CASSYTVGEQFF
TRBV7-2,TRBJ2-5,CASSEKDKPNEQYF
TRBV27,TRBJ2-1,CASSSGTGPTEQFF
TRBV6-2/TRBV6-3,TRBJ2-1,CASSFSGTDFYNEQFF
TRBV28,TRBJ1-2,CASSLVRGGRGGYTF